This T cell receptor (beta chain) was identified during a study of T cell changes during pregnancy in multiple sclerosis. TCRdb's table, derived via immunoSEQ multiplex PCR, lists solely in-frame clones and lacks some. The table has around 40,000 clones, 90% to 95% seen once. In germline, CDR1 is KGHSH, CDR2 LQKENI. The V gene lost 2 bases and the J gene lost 7 bases, with 14 bases spanning the gap. The CDR3 sequence is 15 residues long. This specimen was CD4+ T cells from peripheral blood mononuclear cells, taken in the third trimester of pregnancy. The genes are TRBV18 and TRBJ2-2, with D possibly TRBD2 on 5 matching bases. This TCR was sampled from a female donor with multiple sclerosis, enrolled in a pregnancy study. The CDR3 region has the DNA TGTGCCAGCTCACCAATTTTAACCGGGGACGGGGAGCTGTTTTTT. Translating it yields CASSPILTGDGELFF.